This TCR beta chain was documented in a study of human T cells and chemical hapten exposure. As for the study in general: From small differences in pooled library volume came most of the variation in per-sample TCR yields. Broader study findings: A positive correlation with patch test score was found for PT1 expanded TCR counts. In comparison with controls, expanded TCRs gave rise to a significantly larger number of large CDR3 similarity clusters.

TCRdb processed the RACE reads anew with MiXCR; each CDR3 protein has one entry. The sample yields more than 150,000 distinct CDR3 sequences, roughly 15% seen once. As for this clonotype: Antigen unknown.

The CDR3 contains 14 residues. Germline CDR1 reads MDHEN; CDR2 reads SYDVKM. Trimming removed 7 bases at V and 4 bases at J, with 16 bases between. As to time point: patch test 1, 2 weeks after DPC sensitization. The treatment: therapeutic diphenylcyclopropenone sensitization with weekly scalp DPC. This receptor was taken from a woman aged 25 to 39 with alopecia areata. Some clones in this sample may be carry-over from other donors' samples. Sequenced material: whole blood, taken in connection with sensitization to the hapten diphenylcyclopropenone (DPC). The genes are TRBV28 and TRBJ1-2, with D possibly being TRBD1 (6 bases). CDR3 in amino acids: CASKVGGGGYGYTF. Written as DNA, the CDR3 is TGTGCCAGCAAGGTGGGGGGCGGCGGCTATGGCTACACCTTC.